The TCR beta chain described here comes from a study of cytomegalovirus exposure and HLA in healthy donors. Study observations and caveats: In a later analysis, parvovirus B19, influenza, CMV and Epstein-Barr virus appeared linked to several top co-occurrence clusters.

The PCR made use of 60 Vbeta and 13 Jbeta primers. Repertoires were generated with immunoSEQ multiplex PCR, while TCRdb's copy carries only in-frame clones and drops some. The sample consists of roughly 150,000 clones, over 75% of them appearing once. Germline V gene lookup returns CDR1 MNHEY and CDR2 SMNVEV (reference sequence). The V end was cut by 2 bases, the J end by 3 bases, with 16 bases between. There are 17 residues in the CDR3. This clone turned up a few times. As yet, its antigen is unknown. The chain uses TRBV27 and TRBJ1-4; D call uncertain. Sequences were obtained from PBMCs. The TCR comes from a man younger than 45 in good health and CMV-seropositive. CDR3 DNA: TGTGCCAGCAGTTTAAACTACCTGAGGGTCGCTAATGAAAAACTGTTTTTT. Amino acid sequence: CASSLNYLRVANEKLFF. Based on the CDR3 plus reference TRBV27 and TRBJ1-4, the full variable domain is EAQVTQNPRYLITVTGKKLTVTCSQNMNHEYMSWYRQDPGLGLRQIYYSMNVEVTDKGDVPEGYKVSRKEKRNFPLILESPSPNQTSLYFCASSLNYLRVANEKLFFGSGTQLSVL.